This record looks at one T cell receptor (beta chain) sequence and its context. Its antigen is undetermined. This record comes from a study of cytomegalovirus exposure and HLA in healthy donors. The wider study: As an earlier analysis found, 150 million to 200 million T cells yielded about 120 million unique TCR beta sequences.

CDR3 length: 18 residues. V lost 0 bases and J lost 0; bases outside the gene matches: 5. Per germline, CDR1 SGHRS and CDR2 YFSETQ. Study-level points and caveats: Reported performance of the classifier showed diagnosis of cytomegalovirus status with high specificity and sensitivity. According to the study, 180 or so TCR beta chains were cytomegalovirus-associated. In a later analysis, TCR beta V- and J-gene trimming was associated with a missense DCLRE1C variant.

This PCR relied on a set of 60 Vbeta primers and 13 Jbeta primers. Here immunoSEQ multiplex PCR was the method, and the copy in TCRdb shows in-frame clones only, minus some. Of about 140,000 clones listed, over 65% are singletons. This clonotype was sampled from a young woman in good health and CMV-seronegative. The chain is built from TRBV5-1 and TRBJ2-3; 12 positions match TRBD2. What was sequenced was PBMCs. The CDR3 nucleotides read TGCGCCAGCAGCTTGGGCCTAGCGGGGGGGAGTAGCACAGATACGCAGTATTTT. Translated: CASSLGLAGGSSTDTQYF.